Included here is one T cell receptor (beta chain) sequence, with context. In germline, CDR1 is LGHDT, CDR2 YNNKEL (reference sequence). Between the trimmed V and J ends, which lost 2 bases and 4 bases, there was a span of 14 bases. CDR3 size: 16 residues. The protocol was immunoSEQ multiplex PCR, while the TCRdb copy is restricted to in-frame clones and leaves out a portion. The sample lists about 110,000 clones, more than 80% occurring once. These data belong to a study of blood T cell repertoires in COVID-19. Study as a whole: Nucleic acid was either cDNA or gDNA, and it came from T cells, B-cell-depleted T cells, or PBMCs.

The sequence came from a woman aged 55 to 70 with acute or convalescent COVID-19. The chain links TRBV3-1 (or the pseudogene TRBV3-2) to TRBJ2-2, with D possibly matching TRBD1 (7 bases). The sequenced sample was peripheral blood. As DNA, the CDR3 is TGTGCCAGCAGCCAAAATCTCCAGGGGGGCACCGGGGAGCTGTTTTTT. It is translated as CASSQNLQGGTGELFF.